The 30 T cell receptor beta chains below were found in one sample sequenced in a study of blood T cell repertoires in COVID-19. Sequencing was performed with immunoSEQ multiplex PCR; in TCRdb, only in-frame clones are kept and a portion is missing. The table has 95,000 to 150,000 clones, about 79% seen once. The sequencing sample was made of peripheral blood. Receptor source: a man aged 40-50 years with active or convalescent COVID-19.

The chain has TRBV19 and TRBJ2-6; D ambiguous. V was pared by 3 bases and J by 2 bases, with 8 bases between. Germline lookup yields CDR1 LNHDA and CDR2 SQIVND (reference sequence). This CDR3 region has 15 residues. As DNA, the CDR3 is TGTGCCAGTAGTATGTCCAGCGCTGGGGCCAACGTCCTGACTTTC. Amino acid sequence: CASSMSSAGANVLTF.

The chain employs TRBV5-1 and TRBJ1-1; 7 bases agree with TRBD1. The V segment lost 0 bases and the J segment 4 bases; nucleotides outside the gene matches: 3. CDR1 and CDR2 from the germline V gene are SGHRS and YFSETQ. The length of the CDR3 is 14 residues. The CDR3 DNA reads as TGCGCCAGCAGCTTGGAAGGGGGCGGCACTGAAGCTTTCTTT. It is translated as CASSLEGGGTEAFF.

The rearrangement links TRBV4-2 to TRBJ2-5, with D possibly matching TRBD2 (7 bases). The CDR3 covers 16 residues. Germline lookup yields CDR1 LGHNA and CDR2 YNFKEQ. Trimming stripped 3 bases from V and 4 bases from J, with 18 bases between. The CDR3 coding sequence is TGTGCCAGCAGCCAGGCGCGGGGGCGCGCGGTAGAGACCCAGTACTTC. It specifies CASSQARGRAVETQYF.

The chain uses TRBV5-4 and TRBJ2-1, with 10 bases identical to TRBD2. Unmatched junction bases numbered 12, after V lost 6 bases and J lost 6 bases. Germline CDR1 SGHNT, CDR2 YYREEE (reference sequence). CDR3 length: 16 amino acids. Here the CDR3 DNA reads TGTGCCAGCACCGAATCGAGAAGCGGGAGGGCCAATGAGCAGTTCTTC. It encodes CASTESRSGRANEQFF. Filled out from reference TRBV5-4 and TRBJ2-1, the complete variable domain reads ETGVTQSPTHLIKTRGQQVTLRCSSQSGHNTVSWYQQALGQGPQFIFQYYREEENGRGNFPPRFSGLQFPNYSSELNVNALELDDSALYLCASTESRSGRANEQFFGPGTRLTVL.

The chain employs TRBV3-1 (or the pseudogene TRBV3-2) and TRBJ1-1; a weak D match, TRBD1 (5 bases). Germline assignment: CDR1 LGHDT and CDR2 YNNKEL (reference sequence). Trimming removed 7 bases from V and 1 base from J, with 13 bases in between. CDR3 length equals 14 residues. The CDR3 nucleotides are TGTGCCAGCAAGCAGGGATCTGCGAACACTGAAGCTTTCTTT. It codes for CASKQGSANTEAFF.

This chain connects TRBV6-1 to TRBJ1-1, with D unresolved. Trimming took off 2 bases at V and 1 base at J, with 11 bases between the two ends. The CDR3 runs 15 residues. From germline, CDR1 is MNHNS and CDR2 SASEGT. CDR3 nucleotide sequence: TGTGCCAGCAGTGAAAGGAGGGCTCGGAACACTGAAGCTTTCTTT. As protein: CASSERRARNTEAFF.

The rearrangement links TRBV7-9 to TRBJ2-7; weak D call: TRBD1 (5 bases). Germline CDR1 is SEHNR and CDR2 is FQNEAQ (reference sequence). Trimming removed 6 bases from V and 2 bases from J, with 14 bases in between. This CDR3 is built from 14 residues. CDR3 region: CASSFGQGPYEQYF. The CDR3 coding sequence is TGTGCCAGCAGTTTCGGGCAGGGCCCCTACGAGCAGTACTTC.

This chain joins TRBV10-3 and TRBJ2-3; 11 bases agree with TRBD2. V was clipped by 7 bases and J by 5 bases; unmatched bases: 8. CDR1 and CDR2 (germline): ENHRY, SYGVKD. The CDR3 has 15 amino acids. DNA of the CDR3: TGTGCCATCACCCATAGCGGGGGGGCAGGAGATACGCAGTATTTT. As protein: CAITHSGGAGDTQYF.

This rearrangement joins TRBV6-4 to TRBJ2-7; 7 bases map to TRBD2. This CDR3 contains 18 residues. The germline CDR1 and CDR2 sequences are MRHNA and SNTAGT. J was trimmed by 3 bases and V by 11 bases; bases with no gene match: 25. In DNA, the CDR3 is TGTGCCCCCATGGTGGGAGGGAGGCCACTAAGCCGACTCTACGAGCAGTACTTC. Translated, it gives CAPMVGGRPLSRLYEQYF.

This clone has a single count. This chain joins TRBV7-2 and TRBJ1-5, with TRBD1 identical over 9 bases. The CDR3 loop spans 16 amino acids. Germline V gives CDR1 SGHTA, CDR2 FQGNSA. V lost 6 bases and J lost 6; bases outside the gene matches: 12. For the CDR3, the DNA is TGTGCCAGCAGTACAGGGGGCGCGGTCGGTCGTCAGCCCCAGCATTTT. Its protein is CASSTGGAVGRQPQHF.

The chain employs TRBV27 and TRBJ2-7, with TRBD2 identical over 7 bases. This CDR3 is 16 amino acids long. V shed 6 bases, J shed 6 bases, and the junction held 17 bases outside the gene matches. Germline-derived CDR1 and CDR2 are MNHEY and SMNVEV (reference sequence). CDR3 amino acids: CASRPTLLAVSGEQYF. CDR3 coding DNA: TGTGCCAGCAGGCCAACCCTCCTAGCGGTTTCAGGCGAGCAGTACTTC.

This chain joins TRBV7-2 and TRBJ1-3; D is unclear. The CDR3 spans 14 residues. Germline CDR1 is SGHTA and CDR2 is FQGNSA. With 5 bases removed from V and 2 bases from J, the gap between germline ends came to 10 bases. Here the CDR3 DNA reads TGTGCCAGCAGCCTCGACATAGCTGGAAACACCATATATTTT. It is translated as CASSLDIAGNTIYF. Combining the CDR3 with reference TRBV7-2 and TRBJ1-3 gives the whole variable domain GAGVSQSPSNKVTEKGKDVELRCDPISGHTALYWYRQSLGQGLEFLIYFQGNSAPDKSGLPSDRFSAERTGGSVSTLTIQRTQQEDSAVYLCASSLDIAGNTIYFGEGSWLTVV.

The chain recombines TRBV6-5 with TRBJ1-6; 7 nucleotides agree with TRBD1. The germline CDR1 and CDR2 sequences are MNHEY and SVGAGI. The CDR3 length is 15 residues. The V and J ends lost 6 bases and 7 bases, in that order; junction bases with no gene match: 9. The CDR3 DNA reads TGTGCCAGCAGATCGTCCGGGACAGTAAATTCACCCCTCCACTTT. The encoded protein is CASRSSGTVNSPLHF.

This sequence joins TRBV6-5 and TRBJ2-7, with D perhaps TRBD2 (6 bases). Germline V gene sequence: CDR1 MNHEY, CDR2 SVGAGI. The CDR3 loop spans 13 amino acids. The V gene lost 3 bases and the J gene lost 7 bases, with 13 bases spanning the gap. CDR3 amino acids: CASSYLRGGEQYF. Here the CDR3 DNA reads TGTGCCAGCAGTTATCTTCGGGGAGGTGAGCAGTACTTC.

V is TRBV28 and J is TRBJ2-4; D might be TRBD1 (6 bases). CDR3 length: 14 amino acids. Germline V gene sequence: CDR1 MDHEN, CDR2 SYDVKM. Trimming removed 6 bases from V and 8 bases from J, with 17 bases in between. The CDR3 DNA sequence: TGTGCCAGCAGGGTACAGGGAGCGCGGGACATTCAGTACTTC. Protein product: CASRVQGARDIQYF.

The chain employs TRBV5-1 and TRBJ2-7; possibly TRBD2 for D (6 bases). This CDR3 contains 14 residues. The germline V and J ends were trimmed by 4 bases and 3 bases, with 14 bases remaining between them. Germline CDR1 and CDR2: SGHRS and YFSETQ. The CDR3 DNA reads as TGCGCCAGCAGCCCCACGGGCGGGAACTACGAGCAGTACTTC. Its translation: CASSPTGGNYEQYF. The full variable domain, with the rest looked up from reference TRBV5-1 and TRBJ2-7, is KAGVTQTPRYLIKTRGQQVTLSCSPISGHRSVSWYQQTPGQGLQFLFEYFSETQRNKGNFPGRFSGRQFSNSRSEMNVSTLELGDSALYLCASSPTGGNYEQYFGPGTRLTVT.

CDR3: CASSVQQGGWDGELFF. Here the CDR3 DNA reads TGTGCCAGCAGCGTACAACAGGGTGGTTGGGACGGGGAGCTGTTTTTT. The V call is TRBV9, the J call TRBJ2-2, with D perhaps matching TRBD1 (6 bases). V lost 1 base, J lost 7 bases, and 17 bases lay in between. In germline, CDR1 is SGDLS, CDR2 YYNGEE. This CDR3 comprises 16 residues.

This clone was counted once. J is TRBJ1-6 and V is TRBV7-3; D call uncertain. This CDR3 has 15 residues. V was pared by 5 bases and J by 7 bases, with 15 bases between. The germline CDR1 and CDR2 sequences are SGHTA and FQGTGA. CDR3 coding DNA: TGTGCCAGCAGCGAAGCCGGGATTAGGAATTCACCCCTCCACTTT. This encodes CASSEAGIRNSPLHF.

Only a few counts were recorded for this clone. V gene TRBV28 combines with J gene TRBJ1-4; D gene uncertain. Trimming took 6 bases from V and 6 from J, leaving 11 bases between them. The CDR3 loop spans 13 amino acids. CDR1 and CDR2 (germline): MDHEN, SYDVKM. The CDR3 spells CASRASADEKLFF. The CDR3 DNA follows: TGTGCCAGCAGAGCTAGCGCGGATGAAAAACTGTTTTTT.

As to this clone: The same CDR3 is also encoded by other DNA sequences in this sample. This chain connects TRBV18 to TRBJ1-4, with D tentatively TRBD1 (5 bases). In germline, CDR1 is KGHSH, CDR2 LQKENI. The CDR3 spans 14 residues. Between the trimmed V and J ends, which lost 3 bases and 0 bases, there was a span of 5 bases. In nucleotides, the CDR3 is TGTGCCAGCTCACCGACAGCAACTAATGAAAAACTGTTTTTT. This translates into CASSPTATNEKLFF.

This clone has a single count. This sequence joins TRBV7-2 and TRBJ2-7; possibly TRBD1 for D (6 bases). From germline, CDR1 is SGHTA and CDR2 FQGNSA. There are 14 residues in the CDR3. Trimming removed 2 bases from V and 5 bases from J, with 13 bases in between. The CDR3 region has the DNA TGTGCCAGCAGCTTACCGGGCCAGGGGAACGAGCAGTACTTC. Translating it yields CASSLPGQGNEQYF.

V usage is TRBV19 and J usage is TRBJ1-5, with D possibly TRBD1 on 6 matching bases. V dropped 4 bases and J dropped 7 bases, with 11 bases sitting between them. The CDR3 extends over 13 amino acids. Germline V gene lookup returns CDR1 LNHDA and CDR2 SQIVND (reference sequence). CDR3 bases: TGTGCCAGTAGTAATGGACAGAACCAGCCCCAGCATTTT. Protein product: CASSNGQNQPQHF.

V and J are TRBV28 and TRBJ2-7, with a tentative D call TRBD2 (5 bases). Germline CDR1 is MDHEN and CDR2 is SYDVKM. The length of the CDR3 is 15 residues. The germline V and J ends were trimmed by 1 base and 4 bases, with 14 bases remaining between them. CDR3 sequence: CASSLYPGSGYEQYF. DNA for the CDR3: TGTGCCAGCAGTTTATATCCGGGATCGGGGTACGAGCAGTACTTC.

The CDR3 is CASSSPTGAYEQYF. DNA for the CDR3: TGTGCCAGCAGTTCGCCGACAGGGGCCTACGAGCAGTACTTC. V gene TRBV28 combines with J gene TRBJ2-7; 8 bases match TRBD1. There are 14 residues in the CDR3. V lost 4 bases, J lost 2 bases, and 4 bases stayed unmatched. CDR1 and CDR2 from the germline V gene are MDHEN and SYDVKM.

The chain is built from TRBV6-2 or TRBV6-3 and TRBJ2-5; no reliable D call. The CDR3 has 11 residues. Germline-derived CDR1 and CDR2 are MNHEY and SVGEGT. Trimming left V 5 bases short and J 5 bases short, with 6 bases between. The DNA for the CDR3 is TGTGCCAGCAGTCCCTCGGAGACCCAGTACTTC. It codes for CASSPSETQYF.

The chain is built from TRBV4-3 and TRBJ1-5, with D uncertain. V lost 0 bases and J 7 bases, leaving 13 bases between the germline ends. The CDR3 contains 15 residues. Looked up from germline, CDR1 is LGHNA and CDR2 is YSLEER. The CDR3 region has the DNA TGCGCCAGCAGCCAAGATAAGGGTTCGGGGCAGCCCCAGCATTTT. Translating gives CASSQDKGSGQPQHF.

The genes are TRBV28 and TRBJ2-7; no clear D. The CDR3 totals 13 residues. Germline V CDR1 and CDR2: MDHEN, SYDVKM. Trimming shortened V by 6 bases and J by 0 bases, and 9 bases separated the two germline ends. CDR3 residues: CASSSPGSYEQYF. The CDR3 region has the DNA TGTGCCAGCAGCTCCCCGGGCTCCTACGAGCAGTACTTC.

The chain recombines TRBV5-1 with TRBJ2-7; 7 bases fit TRBD2. The CDR3 length is 14 residues. Losses at the gene ends were 6 bases for V and 6 bases for J; bases not matched to a gene: 12. Looked up from germline, CDR1 is SGHRS and CDR2 is YFSETQ. The chain's CDR3 is CASTWGGLGGEQYF. The DNA for the CDR3 is TGCGCCAGCACCTGGGGAGGGCTCGGTGGCGAGCAGTACTTC.

The genes are TRBV28 and TRBJ2-7; maybe TRBD1 (5 bases). V shed 7 bases and J shed 3 bases, with 7 bases lying between them. The CDR3 spans 11 residues. CDR1 is MDHEN and CDR2 is SYDVKM in the germline V gene. DNA for the CDR3: TGTGCCAGCACCCAGGGCTACGAGCAGTACTTC. Translated, it gives CASTQGYEQYF.

The chain carries TRBV5-5 and TRBJ2-7; D may be TRBD2 (6 bases). V shed 0 bases and J shed 4 bases, with 14 bases lying between them. The germline V gene has CDR1 SGHKS and CDR2 YYEKEE (reference sequence). This CDR3 is 15 amino acids long. The CDR3 nucleotides read TGTGCCAGCAGCTTGGCCGTTAACGGGGGATACGAGCAGTACTTC. This translates into CASSLAVNGGYEQYF.